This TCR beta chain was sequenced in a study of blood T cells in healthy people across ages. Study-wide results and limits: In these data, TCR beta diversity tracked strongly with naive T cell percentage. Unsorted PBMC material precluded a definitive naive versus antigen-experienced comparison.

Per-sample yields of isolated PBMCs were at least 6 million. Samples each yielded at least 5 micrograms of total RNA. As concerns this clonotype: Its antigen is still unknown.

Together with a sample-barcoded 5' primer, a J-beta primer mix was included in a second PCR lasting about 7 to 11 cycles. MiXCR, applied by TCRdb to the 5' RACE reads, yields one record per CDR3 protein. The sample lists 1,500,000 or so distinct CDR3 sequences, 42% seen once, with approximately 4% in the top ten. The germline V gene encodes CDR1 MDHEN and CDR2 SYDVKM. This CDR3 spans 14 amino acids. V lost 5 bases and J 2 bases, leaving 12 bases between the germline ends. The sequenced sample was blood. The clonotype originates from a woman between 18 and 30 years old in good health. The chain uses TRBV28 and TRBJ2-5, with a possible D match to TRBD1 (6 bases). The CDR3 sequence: CASSPDRKQETQYF. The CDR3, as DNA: TGTGCCAGCAGTCCTGACAGGAAACAAGAGACCCAGTACTTC.